Following are 24 T cell receptor beta chains from one sample sequenced in a study of tumor and adjacent non-tumor tissue in lung cancer. The template was RNA from unsorted bulk tissue. Three rounds of nested PCR, following a modified ARM-PCR protocol, produced the TCRbeta library. TCRdb reprocessed the multiplex PCR reads with MiXCR, giving one entry per CDR3 protein. In the table there are 200,000 to 250,000 distinct CDR3 sequences, approximately 74% of which are singletons. Material: lung tumor tissue. These receptors came from a man aged 60-69 years with non-small cell lung cancer.

Concerning this clonotype: A read error may account for a junction end that differs from germline. The chain is built from TRBV10-3 and TRBJ2-1, with no clear D. The germline CDR1 and CDR2 sequences are ENHRY and SYGVKD. This CDR3 spans 13 amino acids. The CDR3 region has the DNA TGTGCCATCAGTGGACTCGACTCCACTGAGCACTTCTTC. Translating it yields CAISGLDSTEHFF.

V and J are TRBV11-2 and TRBJ1-5, with no clear D. The DNA end lines up better with TRBJ2-3; the J call may be wrong. Germline V gene sequence: CDR1 SGHAT, CDR2 FQNNGV. The CDR3 is 15 residues long. As DNA, the CDR3 is TGTGCCAGCAGCTTTGATGGATTGAGCAATCAGCCCCAGTATTTT. Translation: CASSFDGLSNQPQYF.

The chain joins TRBV6-6 to TRBJ2-7; no reliable D call. The germline V gene encodes CDR1 MNHNY and CDR2 SVGAGI (reference sequence). The V gene lost 9 bases and the J gene lost 0 bases, with 12 bases spanning the gap. This CDR3 has 13 residues. CDR3 loop: CARSSQASYEQYF. CDR3 coding DNA: TGTGCCAGAAGCTCCCAGGCCTCCTACGAGCAGTACTTC.

About this clonotype itself: A much larger clone differs from this one at a single base, so this may be a read error. The chain uses TRBV20-1 and TRBJ2-4; TRBD2 aligns across 9 bases. CDR3 length equals 18 residues. V trimming: 7 bases; J trimming: 3 bases; junction bases outside the gene matches: 19. Germline V gene lookup returns CDR1 DFQATT and CDR2 SNEGSKA (reference sequence). CDR3 nucleotides: TGCAGTGTCAGGGTAGCGGGAGCGATAAGTGGCGACAAAAACATTCAGTACTTC. It specifies CSVRVAGAISGDKNIQYF.

The V and J genes are TRBV12-3 or TRBV12-4 and TRBJ2-1; D tentatively fits TRBD1 or TRBD2 (7 bases each). The V gene lost 7 bases and the J gene lost 8 bases, with 15 bases spanning the gap. This CDR3 comprises 13 residues. CDR3 amino acids: CASIRAGGDEQFF. The CDR3 nucleotides are TGTGCCAGCATCAGAGCAGGGGGGGATGAGCAGTTCTTC.

The chain has TRBV6-2 or TRBV6-3 and TRBJ2-3; D unresolved. The J call could be wrong; TRBJ1-5 is a better fit for the DNA end. The germline V gene encodes CDR1 MNHEY and CDR2 SVGEGT. The CDR3 contains 14 residues. CDR3: CASSYYLEADTQHF. In DNA form, the CDR3 reads TGTGCCAGCAGTTACTACTTGGAGGCAGATACGCAGCATTTT.

This clonotype was counted a few times. The chain combines TRBV20-1 with TRBJ2-1, with 7 bases lining up with TRBD2. Germline values: CDR1 DFQATT, CDR2 SNEGSKA (reference sequence). V shed 6 bases and J 3 bases; nucleotides not matched to a gene: 11. CDR3 length: 15 amino acids. The CDR3 bases are TGCAGTGCCCCGCACTCGGCGGGGGTCTACAATGAGCAGTTCTTC. This encodes CSAPHSAGVYNEQFF.

The rearrangement uses TRBV5-4 and TRBJ2-3; unclear D gene. Germline V CDR1 and CDR2: SGHNT, YYREEE (reference sequence). This CDR3 spans 13 amino acids. The V and J ends lost 2 bases and 6 bases respectively, with 10 bases between them. The CDR3 reads CASSFKDHDTQYF. Here the CDR3 DNA reads TGTGCCAGCAGCTTTAAGGACCACGATACGCAGTATTTT.

This chain links TRBV5-4 with TRBJ2-7; no firm D call. CDR1 and CDR2 (germline): SGHNT, YYREEE (reference sequence). V was shortened by 4 bases and J by 2 bases, with 19 bases between the two germline ends. The CDR3 length is 16 residues. Here the CDR3 DNA reads TGTGCCAGCAGCCCCGCCCCGACGGGCAAGACCTACGAGCAGTACTTC. Protein: CASSPAPTGKTYEQYF.

Concerning this clonotype: A junction boundary mismatches the germline segment, possibly from a read error. V and J are TRBV6-1 and TRBJ1-6; D is possibly TRBD1 (6 bases). The V gene's germline CDR1 is MNHNS and CDR2 SASEGT. This CDR3 is built from 15 residues. The CDR3 here is CASSEDWGPRSPLLF. CDR3 DNA sequence: TGTGCCAGCAGCGAAGACTGGGGGCCACGTTCACCCCTTCTCTTT.

Comments on this clonotype: This CDR3 is missing its conserved last phenylalanine or tryptophan, likely due to a read error. The chain recombines TRBV6-2 or TRBV6-3 with TRBJ1-5; the D gene is possibly TRBD1 (5 bases). Germline CDR1 MNHEY, CDR2 SVGEGT. The germline V and J ends were trimmed by 5 bases and 2 bases, with 19 bases remaining between them. CDR3 length equals 17 residues. The CDR3 loop is CASSKGPGPSGNQPQHL. In nucleotides, the CDR3 is TGTGCCAGCAGTAAAGGTCCAGGGCCTTCTGGCAATCAGCCCCAGCATTTA.

This clonotype appeared a few times. The J gene is TRBJ1-1, the V gene TRBV29-1, with D possibly TRBD1 on 6 matching bases. This CDR3 is built from 14 residues. The V end lost 7 bases, the J end lost 1 base, and 16 bases lay between the germline ends. Germline values: CDR1 SQVTM, CDR2 ANQGSEA. The CDR3 reads CSATSGGANTEAFF. CDR3 in DNA: TGCAGCGCTACGTCGGGGGGGGCGAACACTGAAGCTTTCTTT.

The chain joins TRBV20-1 to TRBJ1-1; 8 nucleotides line up with TRBD1. The junction had 9 bases not matched to a gene; V was cut back by 5 bases and J by 1 base. The germline CDR1 and CDR2 sequences are DFQATT and SNEGSKA (reference sequence). The CDR3 has 15 amino acids. The CDR3 reads CSALVLTGANTEAFF. In DNA form, the CDR3 reads TGCAGTGCTTTGGTCCTGACAGGGGCGAACACTGAAGCTTTCTTT.

This clonotype was recorded many times. The chain employs TRBV20-1 and TRBJ2-1, with TRBD2 matching over 10 bases. The CDR3 length is 16 residues. The V gene's germline CDR1 is DFQATT and CDR2 SNEGSKA (reference sequence). The junction had 8 bases not matched to a gene; V was cut back by 2 bases and J by 4 bases. In DNA, the CDR3 is TGCAGTGCTAGACGAACACAGCGGGGGGGGTACAATGAGCAGTTCTTC. Its translation is CSARRTQRGGYNEQFF.

V and J are TRBV20-1 and TRBJ2-5, with D tentatively TRBD1 (6 bases). Germline V CDR1 and CDR2: DFQATT, SNEGSKA (reference sequence). V was pared by 3 bases and J by 3 bases, with 8 bases between. CDR3 length: 12 residues. In DNA, the CDR3 is TGCAGTGCTAGCAGGGGCAAAGAGACCCAGTACTTC. This encodes CSASRGKETQYF.

The genes are TRBV29-1 and TRBJ2-3; the match to TRBD1 covers 8 bases. This CDR3 is built from 14 residues. Germline V CDR1 and CDR2: SQVTM, ANQGSEA. Trimming at V came to 3 bases and at J to 8 bases, leaving 10 bases not matched to a gene. CDR3 bases: TGCAGCGTTGAGGCGACAGGGGCCCTGTGTACGCAGTATTTT. Residues: CSVEATGALCTQYF.

Regarding this clonotype: This likely comes from a read error, as the CDR3 has no conserved phenylalanine or tryptophan at its end. The V call is TRBV29-1, the J call TRBJ1-1; possibly TRBD1 for D (6 bases). Germline CDR1 and CDR2: SQVTM and ANQGSEA. Trimming took 4 bases from V and 0 from J, leaving 18 bases between them. The CDR3 consists of 16 residues. The CDR3 nucleotides are TGCAGCGTTGGCTTAGGGGGATCGGCCCTGAACACTGAAGCTTTCCTT. Protein product: CSVGLGGSALNTEAFL.

Comments on this clonotype: A read error is possible here, since a much larger clone lies one base away. The chain joins TRBV6-1 to TRBJ2-2; weak D call: TRBD1 (9 bases). The CDR3 runs 15 residues. Germline CDR1 and CDR2: MNHNS and SASEGT. DNA for the CDR3: TGTGCCAGTTTAACAGGGGGCACTGATAGCGGGGAGATGTTTTTT. Its translation: CASLTGGTDSGEMFF.

Regarding this clonotype: As the CDR3 is not closed by the conserved phenylalanine or tryptophan, this likely results from a read error. The genes are TRBV30 and TRBJ1-1, with unresolved D. The CDR3 contains 12 residues. CDR1 GTSNPN and CDR2 SVGIG come from the germline V gene (reference sequence). V lost 4 bases to trimming and J lost 7 bases, with 13 bases between them. CDR3 coding DNA: TGTGCCTGGAATGAAATGAGAAATGAAGCTTTCTCT. Its protein product is CAWNEMRNEAFS.

Points on this clonotype: Germline is not matched at one junction end, which may reflect a read error. The CDR3 loop reads CVSSLAGTRADTQYF. CDR3 nucleotides: TGTGTCAGCAGCTTGGCCGGGACTAGGGCAGATACGCAGTATTTT. The V and J genes are TRBV5-5 and TRBJ2-3; 8 bases match TRBD2. From germline, CDR1 is SGHKS and CDR2 YYEKEE (reference sequence). The CDR3 is made up of 15 amino acids.

In the case of this clonotype: One end of the junction does not line up with germline, which may come from a read error. J is TRBJ2-1 and V is TRBV6-5, with TRBD2 identical over 9 bases. CDR1 is MNHEY and CDR2 is SVGAGI in the germline V gene. The CDR3 loop spans 18 amino acids. Here the CDR3 DNA reads TGTGCTAGCACTGAGGGAGCGGGAGGACTTATTTCCCGCAATAAGCAGTTCTTC. Encoded protein: CASTEGAGGLISRNKQFF.

This clonotype was counted at least ten times. V gene TRBV6-1 combines with J gene TRBJ2-7, with D perhaps TRBD1 (6 bases). Between the trimmed V and J ends, which lost 6 bases and 2 bases, there was a span of 17 bases. The CDR3 has 15 residues. Looked up from germline, CDR1 is MNHNS and CDR2 is SASEGT. This chain's CDR3 is CASSHLEGVTYEQYF. CDR3 bases: TGTGCCAGCAGCCACCTCGAGGGGGTAACCTACGAGCAGTACTTC.

Comment on this clonotype: The conserved final phenylalanine or tryptophan is absent from the CDR3, which likely points to a read error. The V and J genes are TRBV11-2 and TRBJ1-4; no definite D call. CDR1 and CDR2 from the germline V gene are SGHAT and FQNNGV. This CDR3 is 13 amino acids long. CDR3 loop: CASSIGLNEKLFL. DNA for the CDR3: TGCGCCAGCAGCATCGGACTGAATGAAAAACTGTTTTTA.

The rearrangement uses TRBV6-5 and TRBJ2-3, with unresolved D. Trimming removed 4 bases at V and 5 bases at J, with 10 bases between. The CDR3 runs 13 residues. In germline, CDR1 is MNHEY, CDR2 SVGAGI. This chain's CDR3 is CASSLPGLDTQYF. The CDR3 region has the DNA TGTGCCAGCAGTTTGCCGGGCTTAGATACGCAGTATTTT.